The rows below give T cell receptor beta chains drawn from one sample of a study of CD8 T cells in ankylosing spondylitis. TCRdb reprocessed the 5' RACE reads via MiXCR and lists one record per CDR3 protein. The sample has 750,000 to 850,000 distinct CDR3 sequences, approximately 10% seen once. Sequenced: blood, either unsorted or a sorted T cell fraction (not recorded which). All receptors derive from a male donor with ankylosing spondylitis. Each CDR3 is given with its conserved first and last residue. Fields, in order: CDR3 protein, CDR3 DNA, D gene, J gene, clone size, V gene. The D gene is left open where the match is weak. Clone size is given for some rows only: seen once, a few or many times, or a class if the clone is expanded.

CASSDLAESYEQYF,TGCGCCAGCAGTGATCTAGCGGAGTCCTACGAGCAGTACTTC,TRBD2,TRBJ2-7,few,TRBV10-2
CAIRRLAGGLTDTQYF,TGTGCCATCAGAAGACTAGCGGGGGGACTGACAGATACGCAGTATTTT,TRBD2,TRBJ2-3,.,TRBV10-3
CASSLRDSRSYNEQFF,TGTGCCAGCAGTCTTAGGGACTCCCGCTCCTACAATGAGCAGTTCTTC,.,TRBJ2-1,few,TRBV27
CASSAEVPGLAGEQYF,TGCGCCAGCAGCGCGGAGGTTCCAGGACTAGCAGGCGAGCAGTACTTC,TRBD2,TRBJ2-7,.,TRBV4-3
CASRYKDGYTF,TGTGCCAGCAGGTACAAGGATGGCTACACCTTC,.,TRBJ1-2,.,TRBV28
CSARDRPAGVETQYF,TGCAGTGCTAGAGATCGGCCCGCTGGGGTTGAGACCCAGTACTTC,.,TRBJ2-5,few,TRBV20-1
CASSQGTPLAKNIQYF,TGCGCCAGCAGCCAAGGGACACCCCTAGCCAAAAACATTCAGTACTTC,.,TRBJ2-4,.,TRBV4-1
CASSLMEETRSF,TGTGCCAGCAGTTTAATGGAGGAGACTAGGTCCTTT,.,TRBJ2-3,.,TRBV12-3/TRBV12-4
CSARMGTAEAFF,TGCAGTGCTAGAATGGGGACAGCTGAAGCTTTCTTT,TRBD1,TRBJ1-1,few,TRBV20-1
CASSDNRSIRPQHF,TGTGCCAGCAGTGACAACAGGAGCATTAGGCCCCAGCATTTT,.,TRBJ1-5,.,TRBV25-1
CCSSGGDYNEQFF,TGCTGCTCTAGCGGGGGGGATTACAATGAGCAGTTCTTC,TRBD2,TRBJ2-1,few,TRBV20-1
CASSPSDRAGWGQHF,TGTGCCAGCAGTCCTTCGGACAGGGCGGGGTGGGGCCAGCATTTT,TRBD1,TRBJ1-5,.,TRBV6-2/TRBV6-3
CSVGVRGLAKNIQYF,TGCAGCGTTGGAGTAAGGGGACTAGCCAAAAACATTCAGTACTTC,.,TRBJ2-4,.,TRBV29-1
CASSPGPTSGVSSYNEQFF,TGTGCCAGCAGCCCCGGACCTACTAGCGGGGTTAGCTCCTACAATGAGCAGTTCTTC,TRBD2,TRBJ2-1,.,TRBV5-6
CASSPGRSRETQYF,TGTGCCAGCAGCCCGGGGAGGAGCAGAGAGACCCAGTACTTC,.,TRBJ2-5,.,TRBV7-9
CASSPSGAVQETQYF,TGTGCCAGCAGCCCTAGCGGGGCCGTCCAAGAGACCCAGTACTTC,TRBD2,TRBJ2-5,.,TRBV4-2
CASSPQGNSYEQYF,TGTGCCAGCTCACCACAAGGTAATTCCTACGAGCAGTACTTC,.,TRBJ2-7,many,TRBV18
CASSRPGTGGFDEQFF,TGCGCCAGCAGTAGACCCGGGACAGGGGGCTTTGATGAGCAGTTCTTC,TRBD1,TRBJ2-1,few,TRBV5-1
CASSIRTGYYYEQYF,TGTGCCAGCAGCATACGGACAGGGTACTACTACGAGCAGTACTTC,TRBD1,TRBJ2-7,few,TRBV5-6
CASSFGIGAWNTEAFF,TGTGCCAGCAGTTTTGGGATTGGGGCCTGGAACACTGAAGCTTTCTTT,.,TRBJ1-1,few,TRBV12-3/TRBV12-4
CASRDPLGEQYF,TGTGCCAGCAGAGACCCACTGGGTGAGCAGTACTTC,.,TRBJ2-7,few,TRBV7-8
CASLTSSYNSPLHF,TGTGCCAGTCTGACTAGCTCCTATAATTCACCCCTCCACTTT,.,TRBJ1-6,few,TRBV7-2
CASSTGGGRNEQFF,TGTGCCAGCAGCACTGGTGGGGGGAGGAATGAGCAGTTCTTC,.,TRBJ2-1,many,TRBV5-4
CASSPFYSSASYNEQFF,TGTGCCAGCAGCCCCTTCTACTCTAGCGCTTCCTACAATGAGCAGTTCTTC,.,TRBJ2-1,few,TRBV11-2
CASSLGNFYEQYF,TGTGCCAGCAGCTTAGGAAATTTCTACGAGCAGTACTTC,.,TRBJ2-7,few,TRBV7-2
CASSGYWRAQGEQFF,TGTGCCAGCAGCGGATACTGGAGGGCGCAAGGAGAGCAGTTCTTC,.,TRBJ2-1,many,TRBV7-2
CASSQQTEPNEKLFF,TGCGCCAGCAGCCAACAGACGGAACCCAATGAAAAACTGTTTTTT,.,TRBJ1-4,few,TRBV4-1
CASTPSGGMENEQFF,TGCGCCAGCACCCCTAGCGGGGGCATGGAGAATGAGCAGTTCTTC,TRBD2,TRBJ2-1,few,TRBV5-1
CASSTGQNLGELFF,TGTGCCAGCAGCACCGGACAGAACCTCGGGGAGCTGTTTTTT,.,TRBJ2-2,few,TRBV7-9
CASSPPLAAGELFF,TGTGCCAGCAGTCCCCCGCTGGCCGCCGGGGAGCTGTTTTTT,.,TRBJ2-2,.,TRBV6-1
CASEGPTSAFF,TGTGCCAGCGAGGGGCCCACATCGGCTTTCTTT,.,TRBJ1-1,few,TRBV2
CAISEGFSSGANVLTF,TGTGCCATCAGTGAGGGCTTTTCCTCTGGGGCCAACGTCCTGACTTTC,.,TRBJ2-6,few,TRBV10-3
CASSHRPGNTIYF,TGCGCCAGCAGCCACCGACCAGGAAACACCATATATTTT,.,TRBJ1-3,.,TRBV4-3
CASSILAGNTDTQYF,TGTGCCAGCAGCATTCTAGCGGGAAACACAGATACGCAGTATTTT,TRBD2,TRBJ2-3,.,TRBV7-8
CASSLEVINEQFF,TGCGCCAGCAGCTTGGAGGTGATCAATGAGCAGTTCTTC,.,TRBJ2-1,few,TRBV5-1
CASSRTNTDTQYF,TGTGCCAGCAGCCGGACCAACACAGATACGCAGTATTTT,.,TRBJ2-3,.,TRBV7-3
CASSYQLGPQHF,TGTGCCAGCAGTTATCAACTTGGGCCCCAGCATTTT,.,TRBJ1-5,many,TRBV6-2/TRBV6-3
CASSLSPAGDNEQFF,TGTGCTAGCAGCTTATCTCCAGCGGGAGACAATGAGCAGTTCTTC,TRBD2,TRBJ2-1,.,TRBV7-7
CASSVELAGAGAKNIQYF,TGTGCCAGCAGCGTAGAACTAGCGGGGGCCGGGGCCAAAAACATTCAGTACTTC,TRBD2,TRBJ2-4,.,TRBV9